This T cell receptor beta chain was identified in a study of identifying expanded T cells in peripheral blood. Findings of the study overall: Two-week clone count variance significantly increased as total template count grew.

Points on this clone: What it binds is not known.

V was trimmed by 8 bases and J by 8 bases, leaving 13 bases between them. Per the germline V gene, CDR1 is MNHEY and CDR2 is SMNVEV (reference sequence). The CDR3 extends over 12 amino acids. Sequenced by immunoSEQ multiplex PCR; TCRdb stores in-frame clones only, minus some. The data show about 100,000 clones, with about 90% seen just once and roughly 6% held by the top ten. The rearrangement joins TRBV27 to TRBJ2-1; no clear D. Sequencing was done on a sample of blood. The clonotype originates from a person aged 18 to 70 in good health. CDR3 amino acids: CASGQVLHEQFF. CDR3 bases: TGTGCCAGCGGCCAGGTGTTACATGAGCAGTTCTTC.